One and the same sample provided the 30 T cell receptor beta chains below, sequenced in a study of PD-L1 blockade in urothelial cancer. Method: immunoSEQ multiplex PCR; TCRdb's copy keeps in-frame clones and lacks some. The table includes around 79,000 clones, approximately 80% detected once. Time point defined: pretreatment peripheral blood. The sample in question was PBMCs, obtained around atezolizumab (anti-PD-L1) treatment. The source is a man aged 35 to 55 with urothelial cancer.

This clone was observed a handful of times. The chain employs TRBV6-1 and TRBJ1-2, with a weak D call TRBD1 (5 bases). Trimming took 2 bases from V and 4 from J, leaving 8 bases between them. The CDR3 covers 13 residues. Per germline, CDR1 MNHNS and CDR2 SASEGT. CDR3 DNA: TGTGCCAGCAGTGAAAGCGGGACCTATGGCTACACCTTC. Residues: CASSESGTYGYTF.

Only a few counts were recorded for this clone. The CDR3 is CSVEDRSITEAFF. CDR3 in DNA: TGCAGCGTTGAGGACAGGTCTATCACTGAAGCTTTCTTT. The chain couples TRBV29-1 to TRBJ1-1, with 7 bases aligning to TRBD1. J was trimmed by 4 bases and V by 3 bases; bases with no gene match: 5. The germline gives CDR1 SQVTM, CDR2 ANQGSEA. This CDR3 has 13 amino acids.

This clone was found a few times. This chain uses TRBV5-4 with TRBJ2-4; TRBD1 aligns across 7 bases. CDR1 and CDR2 from the germline V gene are SGHNT and YYREEE (reference sequence). With V trimmed by 4 bases and J by 4 bases, 5 bases remained unmatched. The CDR3 spans 14 residues. The CDR3 spells CASSTWDRKNIQYF. The CDR3 DNA sequence: TGTGCCAGCAGCACCTGGGACAGAAAAAACATTCAGTACTTC.

This clone was detected only once. This chain uses TRBV27 with TRBJ2-7; TRBD1 might be the D (5 bases). The CDR3 contains 13 residues. V lost 4 bases and J lost 2, with 9 bases in between. CDR1 is MNHEY and CDR2 is SMNVEV in the germline V gene (reference sequence). The CDR3 loop reads CASSSGIPYEQYF. CDR3 in DNA: TGTGCCAGCAGTTCAGGGATCCCCTACGAGCAGTACTTC.

This chain links TRBV2 with TRBJ2-3, with TRBD1 matching 7 bases. Trimming removed 6 bases from V and 8 bases from J; junction bases left unmatched: 17. This CDR3 is built from 16 residues. Germline CDR1 reads SNHLY; CDR2 reads FYNNEI. For the CDR3, the DNA is TGTGCCAGCAGCCTCTTACAGGGGACCCACAGAGGTACGCAGTATTTT. This gives the protein CASSLLQGTHRGTQYF.

This clone was observed once. The CDR3 loop reads CASSPTVTGKDQPQHF. CDR3 DNA sequence: TGTGCCAGCTCACCTACAGTGACAGGGAAGGATCAGCCCCAGCATTTT. This sequence joins TRBV18 and TRBJ1-5; TRBD1 aligns across 7 bases. CDR3 length: 16 residues. Germline V gene data show CDR1 as KGHSH and CDR2 as LQKENI. V shed 3 bases and J 5 bases; nucleotides not matched to a gene: 10.

This clone has a handful of counts. The chain combines TRBV7-3 with TRBJ2-1; D might be TRBD2 (6 bases). Trimming left V 5 bases short and J 8 bases short, with 19 bases between. This CDR3 has 15 amino acids. Germline values: CDR1 SGHTA, CDR2 FQGTGA. CDR3 loop: CASSRSSWGDDEQFF. Written as DNA, the CDR3 is TGTGCCAGCAGCCGTTCGAGTTGGGGGGACGATGAGCAGTTCTTC. Combining the CDR3 with reference TRBV7-3 and TRBJ2-1 gives the whole variable domain GAGVSQTPSNKVTEKGKYVELRCDPISGHTALYWYRQSLGQGPEFLIYFQGTGAADDSGLPNDRFFAVRPEGSVSTLKIQRTERGDSAVYLCASSRSSWGDDEQFFGPGTRLTVL.

The chain joins TRBV28 to TRBJ1-5, with D perhaps TRBD1 (6 bases). The ends were cut back, 8 bases at V and 5 bases at J, with 10 bases in the middle. The germline CDR1 and CDR2 sequences are MDHEN and SYDVKM. The CDR3 is 12 amino acids. Here the CDR3 reads CASQTGDQPQHF. As DNA, the CDR3 is TGTGCCAGCCAGACAGGCGATCAGCCCCAGCATTTT.

The rearrangement links TRBV29-1 to TRBJ2-7; 13 bases align to TRBD2. Looked up from germline, CDR1 is SQVTM and CDR2 is ANQGSEA. The CDR3 sequence is 15 residues long. V was pared by 3 bases and J by 5 bases, with 7 bases of the junction left unmatched. CDR3: CSVDRTSGSGHEQYF. CDR3 DNA: TGCAGCGTTGATAGGACTAGCGGGAGTGGCCACGAGCAGTACTTC.

This clone was seen once. CDR3 loop: CSAGQYNEQFF. The CDR3 DNA is TGCAGTGCTGGACAGTACAATGAGCAGTTCTTC. This sequence joins TRBV20-1 and TRBJ2-1, with a weak D call TRBD1 (6 bases). This CDR3 is built from 11 residues. CDR1 and CDR2 from the germline V gene are DFQATT and SNEGSKA (reference sequence). V dropped 5 bases and J dropped 4 bases, with 6 bases sitting between them.

The CDR3 DNA is TGTGCCAGCAGCTTAGGTAATTCAGGGGAAAAGCCCTACGAGCAGTACTTC. Its translation is CASSLGNSGEKPYEQYF. The V gene is TRBV11-2, the J gene TRBJ2-7, with D perhaps TRBD1 (6 bases). V lost 1 base and J 2 bases, leaving 18 bases between the germline ends. CDR3 size: 17 residues. Germline CDR1 SGHAT, CDR2 FQNNGV.

V is TRBV7-9 and J is TRBJ2-2; tentatively, D is TRBD1 (5 bases). The V gene's germline CDR1 is SEHNR and CDR2 FQNEAQ (reference sequence). V shed 2 bases and J shed 6 bases, with 13 bases lying between them. The CDR3 is 15 amino acids. The DNA for the CDR3 is TGTGCCAGCAGCTTAACGTCAGGGTATGCCGGGGAGCTGTTTTTT. Amino acids: CASSLTSGYAGELFF.

The chain is built from TRBV5-1 and TRBJ2-2; D unclear. Trimming pared 3 bases from V and 0 bases from J, leaving 6 bases between. Germline loops: CDR1 SGHRS, CDR2 YFSETQ. CDR3 length: 14 amino acids. The chain's CDR3 is CASSSTTNTGELFF. CDR3 DNA: TGCGCCAGCAGCTCGACAACGAACACCGGGGAGCTGTTTTTT.

This chain connects TRBV29-1 to TRBJ2-5, with TRBD1 matching 7 bases. Trimming at V came to 7 bases and at J to 0 bases, leaving 14 bases not matched to a gene. This CDR3 is built from 16 residues. Germline CDR1 reads SQVTM; CDR2 reads ANQGSEA. The CDR3 nucleotides are TGCAGCGCAAACCAAAGGGGACAGCCTAACCAAGAGACCCAGTACTTC. Protein: CSANQRGQPNQETQYF.

The V call is TRBV7-2, the J call TRBJ2-7, with 8 nucleotides matching TRBD1. The germline gives CDR1 SGHTA, CDR2 FQGNSA. Trimming removed 4 bases from V and 2 bases from J; junction bases left unmatched: 4. The CDR3 consists of 14 residues. The CDR3 region has the DNA TGTGCCAGCAGCTCTACAGGGGGACCCTACGAGCAGTACTTC. Translated: CASSSTGGPYEQYF.

The chain carries TRBV5-1 and TRBJ1-2; the match to TRBD1 covers 12 bases. CDR3 length: 14 residues. V was pared by 7 bases and J by 8 bases, with 9 bases of the junction left unmatched. Per germline, CDR1 SGHRS and CDR2 YFSETQ. CDR3 amino acids: CASAGTGGSEGYTF. CDR3 DNA: TGCGCCAGCGCCGGGACAGGGGGCTCAGAGGGCTACACCTTC.

The rearrangement joins TRBV7-3 to TRBJ1-1, with D uncertain. The CDR3 extends over 19 amino acids. Trimming shortened V by 2 bases and J by 5 bases, and 27 bases separated the two germline ends. The germline V gene has CDR1 SGHTA and CDR2 FQGTGA. This CDR3 is CASSLGPEQPRGVVTEAFF. In DNA, the CDR3 is TGTGCCAGCAGCTTAGGACCCGAACAACCCCGGGGAGTTGTTACTGAAGCTTTCTTT. The variable domain in full, with the rest retrieved from reference TRBV7-3 and TRBJ1-1, is GAGVSQTPSNKVTEKGKYVELRCDPISGHTALYWYRQSLGQGPEFLIYFQGTGAADDSGLPNDRFFAVRPEGSVSTLKIQRTERGDSAVYLCASSLGPEQPRGVVTEAFFGQGTRLTVV.

The chain recombines TRBV5-4 with TRBJ2-7; 8 bases agree with TRBD2. The J segment lost 2 bases and the V segment lost 6 bases, leaving 16 bases of the junction unmatched. Germline lookup yields CDR1 SGHNT and CDR2 YYREEE (reference sequence). The CDR3 has 17 residues. The CDR3 DNA reads TGTGCCAGCACCTCATCGGGAGTAGCGGGAATCCCCTACGAGCAGTACTTC. This sequence encodes CASTSSGVAGIPYEQYF.

V and J are TRBV25-1 and TRBJ2-2, with a tentative D call TRBD1 (5 bases). The CDR3 sequence is 15 residues long. CDR1 is MGHDK and CDR2 is SYGVNS in the germline V gene. Trimming stripped 3 bases from V and 7 bases from J, with 15 bases between. Here the CDR3 reads CASSDPSRQLGELFF. DNA for the CDR3: TGTGCCAGCAGTGATCCTTCCCGACAGCTCGGGGAGCTGTTTTTT.

J is TRBJ1-4 and V is TRBV4-1; D perhaps matches TRBD1 (5 bases). V gave up 0 bases and J gave up 10 bases, with 12 bases separating them. The CDR3 runs to 14 residues. The germline V gene has CDR1 MGHRA and CDR2 YSYEKL. As DNA, the CDR3 is TGCGCCAGCAGCCAAGACCAGGGTGTCGGAAAACTGTTTTTT. Protein sequence: CASSQDQGVGKLFF.

CDR3 nucleotides: TGTGCCAGCAGCTTTAGCGGATTAGCGGGAGGGCCCACAGATACGCAGTATTTT. This translates into CASSFSGLAGGPTDTQYF. The chain employs TRBV2 and TRBJ2-3; 11 positions match TRBD2. This CDR3 spans 18 amino acids. The V and J ends lost 6 bases and 2 bases, in that order; junction bases with no gene match: 13. Germline V gene data show CDR1 as SNHLY and CDR2 as FYNNEI.

The rearrangement joins TRBV29-1 to TRBJ1-2; D is possibly TRBD1 (5 bases). The CDR3 totals 13 residues. The V gene's germline CDR1 is SQVTM and CDR2 ANQGSEA. The V gene lost 6 bases and the J gene lost 4 bases, with 15 bases spanning the gap. The DNA of the CDR3 is TGCAGCGTCCCCGGGCAGGGAGGCTATGGCTACACCTTC. This encodes CSVPGQGGYGYTF.

The rearrangement links TRBV6-6 to TRBJ1-1; the D gene is possibly TRBD1 (6 bases). Germline assignment: CDR1 MNHNY and CDR2 SVGAGI (reference sequence). The CDR3 has 13 residues. V lost 5 bases and J 4 bases, leaving 11 bases between the germline ends. CDR3 DNA sequence: TGTGCCAGCAGTCCCCAGACAGGCACTGAAGCTTTCTTT. It encodes CASSPQTGTEAFF.

The V and J genes are TRBV9 and TRBJ2-5, with a weak D call TRBD2 (5 bases). V lost 0 bases, J lost 2 bases, and 11 bases lay in between. The CDR3 sequence is 15 residues long. Germline CDR1 and CDR2: SGDLS and YYNGEE. CDR3 in amino acids: CASSVGLLGQETQYF. As DNA, the CDR3 is TGTGCCAGCAGCGTAGGACTACTCGGACAAGAGACCCAGTACTTC.

This clone was seen only once. CDR3 region: CASLEQKGVYGYTF. CDR3 nucleotide sequence: TGTGCCAGCCTGGAACAAAAGGGAGTTTATGGCTACACCTTC. The chain has TRBV28 and TRBJ1-2; D uncertain. CDR3 size: 14 residues. V lost 8 bases and J 5 bases, leaving 18 bases between the germline ends. Germline V gene data show CDR1 as MDHEN and CDR2 as SYDVKM.

The V call is TRBV14, the J call TRBJ2-7, with TRBD1 matching over 8 bases. Trimming at V came to 1 base and at J to 2 bases, leaving 4 bases not matched to a gene. This CDR3 spans 15 amino acids. Looked up from germline, CDR1 is SGHDN and CDR2 is FVKESK. The CDR3 nucleotides are TGTGCCAGCAGCCAAGGTCAGGGGGCCGCCTACGAGCAGTACTTC. Amino acids: CASSQGQGAAYEQYF.

This clone was detected once. The chain uses TRBV7-2 and TRBJ1-2; D call uncertain. The germline V gene encodes CDR1 SGHTA and CDR2 FQGNSA. CDR3 length: 14 amino acids. V was trimmed by 4 bases and J by 3 bases, leaving 12 bases between them. DNA for the CDR3: TGTGCCAGCAGCTCTTCAGGACTGCACTATGGCTACACCTTC. Translated, it gives CASSSSGLHYGYTF. The full variable domain, completed using reference TRBV7-2 and TRBJ1-2, is GAGVSQSPSNKVTEKGKDVELRCDPISGHTALYWYRQSLGQGLEFLIYFQGNSAPDKSGLPSDRFSAERTGGSVSTLTIQRTQQEDSAVYLCASSSSGLHYGYTFGSGTRLTVV.

This chain joins TRBV7-9 and TRBJ2-7; tentatively, D is TRBD2 (5 bases). Trimming removed 2 bases from V and 1 base from J, with 12 bases in between. The CDR3 consists of 15 residues. The germline V gene has CDR1 SEHNR and CDR2 FQNEAQ (reference sequence). DNA of the CDR3: TGTGCCAGCAGCTTACGTATTAGCGAGTCCTACGAGCAGTACTTC. Translated, it gives CASSLRISESYEQYF.

This clone has only one observation. The V call is TRBV27, the J call TRBJ2-7, with TRBD2 as a possible D gene (6 bases). CDR1 is MNHEY, CDR2 SMNVEV, per germline (reference sequence). This CDR3 has 13 amino acids. With 8 bases removed from V and 9 bases from J, the gap between germline ends came to 20 bases. CDR3 sequence reads: CASGSGTQPPQYF. In DNA form, the CDR3 reads TGTGCCAGCGGTTCCGGGACTCAGCCGCCGCAGTACTTC.

V gene TRBV2 combines with J gene TRBJ1-2, with TRBD1 identical over 7 bases. CDR3 length: 11 residues. Germline CDR1 reads SNHLY; CDR2 reads FYNNEI. With V trimmed by 6 bases and J by 8 bases, 3 bases remained unmatched. CDR3 sequence: CASRTGPGYTF. The CDR3 coding sequence is TGTGCCAGCAGGACAGGGCCCGGCTACACCTTC.